This passage covers 7 T cell receptor beta chains from one sample sequenced in a study of blood T cell repertoires in COVID-19. This table comes from immunoSEQ multiplex PCR, and its TCRdb copy is limited to in-frame clones, with some not included. The data hold about 220,000 clones, with more than 80% observed a single time. Source material: PBMCs or T cells enriched from blood (not recorded which). These receptors all come from a woman between 40 and 55 years old with acute COVID-19.

The V and J genes are TRBV5-1 and TRBJ1-4, with TRBD1 identical over 8 bases. CDR1 SGHRS and CDR2 YFSETQ come from the germline V gene. This CDR3 region has 16 residues. J lost 8 bases, V lost 5 bases, and 14 bases had no gene match. This CDR3 is CASRPDRGVRWEKLFF. DNA for the CDR3: TGCGCCAGCAGACCCGACAGGGGAGTTCGTTGGGAAAAACTGTTTTTT.

V and J are TRBV6-5 and TRBJ2-5, with 7 nucleotides matching TRBD2. This CDR3 has 13 amino acids. Germline V gene sequence: CDR1 MNHEY, CDR2 SVGAGI. After removal of 6 bases from V and 2 bases from J, the junction contained 3 bases not matched to a gene. Here the CDR3 reads CASSGTIQETQYF. For the CDR3, the DNA is TGTGCCAGCAGCGGGACTATACAAGAGACCCAGTACTTC.

The CDR3 here is CATSRLIAQGTGELFF. The CDR3 DNA reads as TGTGCCACCAGCAGGCTCATAGCGCAAGGCACCGGGGAGCTGTTTTTT. This chain uses TRBV15 with TRBJ2-2, with D possibly TRBD2 on 5 matching bases. This CDR3 is built from 16 residues. Trimming shortened V by 3 bases and J by 4 bases, and 15 bases separated the two germline ends. Looked up from germline, CDR1 is LNHNV and CDR2 is YYDKDF (reference sequence).

The chain employs TRBV5-1 and TRBJ2-5; 11 nucleotides line up with TRBD2. Germline V gene sequence: CDR1 SGHRS, CDR2 YFSETQ. V lost 2 bases, J lost 5 bases, and 8 bases stayed unmatched. This CDR3 comprises 16 residues. CDR3 protein: CASSLIAGGPVETQYF. The CDR3 DNA follows: TGCGCCAGCAGCTTAATAGCGGGGGGGCCGGTGGAGACCCAGTACTTC.

The genes are TRBV18 and TRBJ2-1; 10 bases align to TRBD2. V trimming: 2 bases; J trimming: 1 base; junction bases outside the gene matches: 5. From germline, CDR1 is KGHSH and CDR2 LQKENI. CDR3 length: 17 amino acids. This CDR3 reads CASSPMLAGASYNEQFF. As DNA, the CDR3 is TGTGCCAGCTCACCAATGCTAGCGGGGGCGTCCTACAATGAGCAGTTCTTC.

This clone appeared a single time. The V gene is TRBV7-2, the J gene TRBJ1-2; 7 positions agree with TRBD1. Germline-derived CDR1 and CDR2 are SGHTA and FQGNSA. V gave up 3 bases and J gave up 0 bases; unmatched junction bases: 10. The CDR3 has 17 amino acids. CDR3 in DNA: TGTGCCAGCAGCTTGTTGGCCGGACAGGCTACTAACTATGGCTACACCTTC. Residues: CASSLLAGQATNYGYTF.

This chain connects TRBV5-1 to TRBJ2-7; D may be TRBD1 (5 bases). Germline CDR1 is SGHRS and CDR2 is YFSETQ. The CDR3 consists of 13 residues. The ends were cut back, 5 bases at V and 6 bases at J, with 15 bases in the middle. CDR3 coding DNA: TGCGCCAGCAGTTTTGACAGATCTGGCGAGCAGTACTTC. Amino acid sequence: CASSFDRSGEQYF.